This T cell receptor (beta chain) appears in the sequencing data of a study of blood T cell repertoires in COVID-19. The wider study: Sources were T cells, B-cell-depleted T cells, or PBMCs; the material itself was cDNA or gDNA.

Germline V gene lookup returns CDR1 MNHEY and CDR2 SVGAGI. The CDR3 consists of 15 residues. In the original analysis: Quantification of nucleated cells was approximated via reference gene primer amplification. Clones were sequenced by immunoSEQ multiplex PCR, and TCRdb holds only the in-frame ones, with some missing. The V and J calls and clone size come from that table; D and trimming were worked out from the DNA. The repertoire holds about 210,000 clones, around 82% seen once, with about 7.2% in the top ten. Comment on this clone: Compared with germline, one end of the junction differs, possibly owing to a read error.

The chain couples TRBV6-5 to TRBJ2-7, with 7 bases matching TRBD1. The source of this sequence is a woman in her 70s with acute or convalescent COVID-19. Sequencing input: peripheral blood. The CDR3 spells CASSDSWTGVYEQYF. The CDR3 DNA is TGTGCCAGCAGTGACTCTTGGACAGGAGTATACGAGCAGTACTTC.